This is a list of T cell receptor beta chains from one sample in a study of blood T cells in healthy people across ages. In TCRdb, the 5' RACE reads were re-called with MiXCR into one record per CDR3 protein. Of 760,000 or so distinct CDR3 sequences listed, 25% are singletons. The same specimen was also included in a second study, on T cells of mothers and their children.

Sequenced sample: blood. The receptors here all came from a boy younger than 18 in good health. The CDR3 runs from the conserved cysteine through the conserved F or W. Fields, in order: clone size, J gene, D gene, V gene, CDR3 length, CDR3 DNA, CDR3 protein. A D gene is named only where the DNA matches it firmly. A row's size may be missing; if present it is once, few, many or a size class.

few	TRBJ1-2	TRBD1	TRBV29-1	14	TGCAGCGTTGAAGATCCGACAGGGGTGGGTGGCTACACCTTC	CSVEDPTGVGGYTF
few	TRBJ2-1	NA	TRBV5-5	11	TGTGCCAGCAGCCCCCGTACTACGCAGTTCTTC	CASSPRTTQFF
few	TRBJ2-7	NA	TRBV4-2	14	TGTGCCAGCAGCCCGGACCAGACTAAGAACGAGCAGTACTTC	CASSPDQTKNEQYF
few	TRBJ1-6	NA	TRBV28	18	TGTGCCAGCAGTCCTGTAGGACGGGGCTCGGGGTATAATTCACCCCTCCACTTT	CASSPVGRGSGYNSPLHF
NA	TRBJ2-4	TRBD1	TRBV28	19	TGTGCCAGCAGTCAGCTCTCCGGGACAGGGATCATAGCCAAAAACATTCAGTACTTC	CASSQLSGTGIIAKNIQYF
few	TRBJ2-6	NA	TRBV7-3	15	TGTGCCAGCAGCTTTAGGGCCTCTGGGGCCAACGTCCTGACTTTC	CASSFRASGANVLTF
NA	TRBJ2-6	NA	TRBV7-9	14	TGTGCCAGCAGAAATTTAGGAGGGGCCAACGTCCTGACTTTC	CASRNLGGANVLTF
NA	TRBJ2-3	NA	TRBV28	16	TGTGCCAGCAGTTCGGTCAGGGGAGGAAGAACAGATACGCAGTATTTT	CASSSVRGGRTDTQYF
once	TRBJ1-5	TRBD1	TRBV6-2/TRBV6-3	16	TGTGCCAGCAGTCGGACCCAGGGGGCTCGGAATCAGCCCCAGCATTTT	CASSRTQGARNQPQHF
NA	TRBJ1-2	NA	TRBV24-1	9	TGTGCCACTACGCCGACAGGCACCTTC	CATTPTGTF
NA	TRBJ2-1	TRBD2	TRBV3-1	14	TGTGCCAGCAGGACGGGAGCGGGAGCGAATGAGCAGTTCTTC	CASRTGAGANEQFF
few	TRBJ2-1	NA	TRBV5-6	13	TGTGCCAGCAGCGCAATGACAGACAATGAGCAGTTCTTC	CASSAMTDNEQFF
few	TRBJ2-7	NA	TRBV18	13	TGTGCCAGCTCACCATCTGTGCCCTACGAGCAGTACTTC	CASSPSVPYEQYF
NA	TRBJ2-1	TRBD2	TRBV29-1	16	TGCAGCGTTGAAGGACTAGCGGGACATTCCTACAATGAGCAGTTCTTC	CSVEGLAGHSYNEQFF
NA	TRBJ2-5	NA	TRBV5-1	17	TGCGCCAGCAGCTTGGGGCCTATCGGCCGGGCGAGGGAGACCCAGTACTTC	CASSLGPIGRARETQYF
NA	TRBJ1-4	TRBD1	TRBV28	18	TGTGCCAGCAGACAGCAGGGGGGGACGAGAAAGGGGAATGAAAAACTGTTTTTT	CASRQQGGTRKGNEKLFF
NA	TRBJ2-1	NA	TRBV15	15	TGTGCCACCAGCAGAGGACAGTCTATCTCCAATGAGCAGTTCTTC	CATSRGQSISNEQFF
NA	TRBJ2-5	TRBD2	TRBV3-1	14	TGTGCCAGCAGCCAAGCTGGACTAGAGGAGACCCAGTACTTC	CASSQAGLEETQYF
few	TRBJ2-2	NA	TRBV7-7	17	TGTGCTAGCAGCTTAGAGACTGCTAGCGTGTTAACCGGGGAGCTGTTTTTT	CASSLETASVLTGELFF
few	TRBJ2-1	NA	TRBV20-1	14	TGCAGTGCTAGAGATAAGGGAGCCTACAATGAGCAGTTCTTC	CSARDKGAYNEQFF
NA	TRBJ2-7	NA	TRBV28	15	TGTGCCAGCAGTGAACCGGGACTGAACTCCTACGAGCAGTACTTC	CASSEPGLNSYEQYF
NA	TRBJ1-2	TRBD1	TRBV5-6	14	TGTGCCAGCAGCCCGGGACAGGGGGCCATTGGCTACACCTTC	CASSPGQGAIGYTF
NA	TRBJ1-2	NA	TRBV4-1	15	TGCGCCAGCAGCCAAGATGTAGGGTATTTGGATGGCTACACCTTC	CASSQDVGYLDGYTF
few	TRBJ2-1	NA	TRBV6-1	12	TGTGCCAGCATGGGGTCCTACAATGAGCAGTTCTTC	CASMGSYNEQFF
NA	TRBJ1-5	TRBD1	TRBV6-5	17	TGTGCCAGCAGTTACCCCGGGACAGACCTTAGCAATCAGCCCCAGCATTTT	CASSYPGTDLSNQPQHF
few	TRBJ1-4	NA	TRBV28	12	TGTGCCACCCGGGCCTCTGAGGGAAAACTGTTTTTT	CATRASEGKLFF